Below are 11 T cell receptor beta chains sequenced from a single sample in a study of T cell responses to AZD1222 COVID-19 vaccine. Assay: immunoSEQ multiplex PCR; the TCRdb copy retains only in-frame clones and omits some. The data show 98,000 or so clones, around 90% seen once. The specimen was peripheral blood, collected on day 0 of AZD1222 vaccination. The receptors here all came from an adult in good health.

The V call is TRBV25-1, the J call TRBJ2-1; weak D call: TRBD1 (5 bases). Germline V gives CDR1 MGHDK, CDR2 SYGVNS. V lost 3 bases and J lost 7, with 13 bases in between. The CDR3 has 14 amino acids. DNA of the CDR3: TGTGCCAGCAGTGACCCCCTCCCAGGGAATGAGCAGTTCTTC. Its translation is CASSDPLPGNEQFF.

J is TRBJ1-4 and V is TRBV19, with D perhaps matching TRBD1 (5 bases). V shed 4 bases and J shed 8 bases, with 11 bases lying between them. Looked up from germline, CDR1 is LNHDA and CDR2 is SQIVND (reference sequence). There are 13 residues in the CDR3. CDR3 amino acids: CASSTTVVEKLFF. In DNA, the CDR3 is TGTGCCAGTAGTACGACAGTTGTGGAAAAACTGTTTTTT.

The chain joins TRBV9 to TRBJ1-2; no firm D call. The CDR3 is made up of 14 amino acids. Deletions cut 3 bases from V and 8 bases from J, with 17 bases between. Germline CDR1 and CDR2: SGDLS and YYNGEE. CDR3 in amino acids: CASSGQDTADGYTF. CDR3 bases: TGTGCCAGCAGCGGGCAAGATACCGCGGACGGCTACACCTTC.

Worth noting for this clone: Other DNA sequences in this sample translate to the same CDR3. V and J are TRBV5-1 and TRBJ1-2, with TRBD1 identical over 10 bases. V trimming: 0 bases; J trimming: 8 bases; junction bases outside the gene matches: 4. Germline V CDR1 and CDR2: SGHRS, YFSETQ. The CDR3 consists of 14 residues. The CDR3: CASSLEGQGTGYTF. CDR3 in DNA: TGCGCCAGCAGCTTGGAGGGACAGGGGACGGGCTACACCTTC.

The chain uses TRBV28 and TRBJ1-5; 8 bases are a match to TRBD1. The CDR3 runs 14 residues. Germline V CDR1 and CDR2: MDHEN, SYDVKM. V shed 10 bases, J shed 3 bases, and the junction held 8 bases outside the gene matches. CDR3 sequence (DNA): TGTGCCACCATCGGGACAGGCATCAATCAGCCCCAGCATTTT. Translation gives CATIGTGINQPQHF.

The chain couples TRBV19 to TRBJ2-2, with 9 bases lining up with TRBD2. From germline, CDR1 is LNHDA and CDR2 SQIVND (reference sequence). CDR3 length: 15 amino acids. Trimming removed 6 bases from V and 4 bases from J; junction bases left unmatched: 6. DNA for the CDR3: TGTGCCAGTAGGACCGGGACTAGCATCACCGGGGAGCTGTTTTTT. It translates to CASRTGTSITGELFF.

The rearrangement links TRBV24-1 to TRBJ1-2, with a tentative D call TRBD1 (5 bases). Germline assignment: CDR1 KGHDR and CDR2 SFDVKD. Trimming pared 5 bases from V and 10 bases from J, leaving 13 bases between. This CDR3 has 12 amino acids. The CDR3 spells CATSVGGAVYTF. In DNA, the CDR3 is TGTGCCACCAGTGTTGGAGGGGCTGTCTACACCTTC.

The chain joins TRBV27 to TRBJ2-2; tentatively, D is TRBD1 (5 bases). Trimming cost V 6 bases and J 7 bases, with 12 bases left between them. The CDR3 covers 13 residues. The germline V gene encodes CDR1 MNHEY and CDR2 SMNVEV (reference sequence). The CDR3 nucleotides are TGTGCCAGCAGAGGGGTTCGTGGCGGGGAGCTGTTTTTT. It translates to CASRGVRGGELFF.

On this clone itself: The sample carries other DNA sequences with the same CDR3. V is TRBV27 and J is TRBJ2-7, with 12 positions matching TRBD1. CDR3 length: 14 amino acids. Germline loops: CDR1 MNHEY, CDR2 SMNVEV (reference sequence). With 6 bases clipped from V and 2 bases from J, the junction kept 2 bases outside the gene matches. The CDR3 coding sequence is TGTGCCAGCAGACGGGACAGGGGGCCCTACGAGCAGTACTTC. It translates to CASRRDRGPYEQYF.

V usage is TRBV28 and J usage is TRBJ1-5, with D maybe TRBD1 (5 bases). CDR1 and CDR2 from the germline V gene are MDHEN and SYDVKM. The CDR3 extends over 18 amino acids. Deletions cut 2 bases from V and 0 bases from J, with 17 bases between. The CDR3 reads CASSLHKPYRNSNQPQHF. The DNA of the CDR3 is TGTGCCAGCAGTTTACACAAACCCTACAGGAATAGCAATCAGCCCCAGCATTTT. Based on the CDR3 plus reference TRBV28 and TRBJ1-5, the full variable domain is DVKVTQSSRYLVKRTGEKVFLECVQDMDHENMFWYRQDPGLGLRLIYFSYDVKMKEKGDIPEGYSVSREKKERFSLILESASTNQTSMYLCASSLHKPYRNSNQPQHFGDGTRLSIL.

This clone showed up just a few times. The V call is TRBV11-2, the J call TRBJ2-7; 7 nucleotides align to TRBD1. Germline CDR1 and CDR2: SGHAT and FQNNGV. The length of the CDR3 is 15 residues. V lost 2 bases to trimming and J lost 5 bases; unmatched junction nucleotides: 9. CDR3 sequence: CASSLRIRQGHEQYF. Here the CDR3 DNA reads TGTGCCAGCAGCTTAAGGATCCGACAGGGCCACGAGCAGTACTTC.